This is a list of T cell receptor beta chains from one sample in a study of control samples from healthy donors and cancer patients. The assay was immunoSEQ multiplex PCR, and TCRdb's table has in-frame clones only and misses some. Of some 71,000 clones listed, just over 90% are singletons. Sequencing input: PBMCs. Receptors were obtained from a woman between 50 and 59 years old with colorectal cancer. Both conserved end residues are part of each CDR3. A D gene is named only where the DNA matches it firmly. Clone size is given for some rows only: seen once, a few or many times, or a class if the clone is expanded.

D gene: TRBD2
clone size: once
V gene: TRBV28
J gene: TRBJ2-1
CDR3 protein: CASRSGTSGTNEQFF
CDR3 DNA: TGTGCCAGCCGCTCCGGGACTAGCGGGACAAATGAGCAGTTCTTC

D gene: -
clone size: -
V gene: TRBV3-1/TRBV3-2
J gene: TRBJ2-6
CDR3 protein: CASSPRRVGSGANVLTF
CDR3 DNA: TGTGCCAGCAGCCCCAGGCGTGTAGGGTCCGGGGCCAACGTCCTGACTTTC

D gene: -
clone size: -
V gene: TRBV13
J gene: TRBJ2-1
CDR3 protein: CASSGGTVEQFF
CDR3 DNA: TGTGCCAGCAGCGGTGGGACGGTCGAGCAGTTCTTC

D gene: TRBD1
clone size: -
V gene: TRBV5-1
J gene: TRBJ1-2
CDR3 protein: CASSTGEGYTF
CDR3 DNA: TGCGCCAGCAGCACAGGGGAAGGCTACACCTTC

D gene: -
clone size: -
V gene: TRBV5-5
J gene: TRBJ2-5
CDR3 protein: CASSLVETQYF
CDR3 DNA: TGTGCCAGCAGCTTGGTTGAGACCCAGTACTTC

D gene: -
clone size: once
V gene: TRBV14
J gene: TRBJ2-3
CDR3 protein: CASSPTGWSTDTQYF
CDR3 DNA: TGTGCCAGCAGCCCTACAGGGTGGAGCACAGATACGCAGTATTTT

D gene: -
clone size: few
V gene: TRBV7-2
J gene: TRBJ1-2
CDR3 protein: CASSLAGSGGYTF
CDR3 DNA: TGTGCCAGCAGCTTAGCGGGCAGTGGCGGCTACACCTTC

D gene: -
clone size: once
V gene: TRBV11-3
J gene: TRBJ2-1
CDR3 protein: CASSLVGTDEVEQFF
CDR3 DNA: TGTGCCAGCAGCTTAGTGGGGACCGACGAGGTGGAGCAGTTCTTC

D gene: -
clone size: -
V gene: TRBV7-9
J gene: TRBJ1-1
CDR3 protein: CASSLGLSVPNTEAFF
CDR3 DNA: TGTGCCAGCAGCTTAGGATTATCCGTCCCGAACACTGAAGCTTTCTTT

D gene: -
clone size: -
V gene: TRBV29-1
J gene: TRBJ1-1
CDR3 protein: CSVPAGRNTEAFF
CDR3 DNA: TGCAGCGTCCCCGCTGGTCGGAACACTGAAGCTTTCTTT

D gene: TRBD1
clone size: -
V gene: TRBV7-2
J gene: TRBJ1-1
CDR3 protein: CASSPGQGGSSAFF
CDR3 DNA: TGTGCCAGCAGCCCCGGACAGGGTGGATCATCGGCTTTCTTT

D gene: TRBD1
clone size: -
V gene: TRBV19
J gene: TRBJ1-1
CDR3 protein: CASSTTGDTEAFF
CDR3 DNA: TGTGCCAGTAGTACCACAGGGGACACTGAAGCTTTCTTT

D gene: -
clone size: -
V gene: TRBV2
J gene: TRBJ1-2
CDR3 protein: CASSEGTEEKRF
CDR3 DNA: TGTGCCAGCAGTGAAGGGACAGAGGAGAAACGCTTC

D gene: TRBD1
clone size: -
V gene: TRBV5-1
J gene: TRBJ2-3
CDR3 protein: CASSLGVTGSTDTQYF
CDR3 DNA: TGCGCCAGCAGCTTGGGGGTGACAGGGAGCACAGATACGCAGTATTTT